Listed here are 27 T cell receptor beta chains from one sample, sequenced in a study of T cell repertoires in cytomegalovirus infection. TCRdb redid the calling of the reads with MiXCR, one entry per CDR3 protein. The sample has about 20,000 distinct CDR3 sequences; about 39% are singletons. Their antigens are not known. The specimen was CD8+ T cells from cultured PBMCs, collected from culture after CMV antigen stimulation. These TCRs come from a human donor in good health (CMV status not recorded). Some clones in this sample may be carry-over from other donors' samples.

This clonotype was picked up a small number of times. V usage is TRBV7-8 and J usage is TRBJ2-1, with TRBD2 matching 10 bases. The CDR3 sequence is 16 residues long. Germline CDR1 SGHVS, CDR2 FQNEAQ. V trimming: 4 bases; J trimming: 6 bases; junction bases outside the gene matches: 9. CDR3 loop: CASSSTLAGVGNEQFF. The CDR3 DNA follows: TGTGCCAGCAGCTCCACCCTAGCGGGAGTTGGCAATGAGCAGTTCTTC.

This clonotype was detected a few times. The V call is TRBV7-2, the J call TRBJ2-7; the D is unclear. The CDR3 spans 13 residues. Germline V lookup: CDR1 SGHTA, CDR2 FQGNSA. Trimming left V 5 bases short and J 0 bases short, with 8 bases between. CDR3 sequence: CASSTSGSYEQYF. The CDR3 DNA reads as TGTGCCAGCAGCACCTCGGGCTCCTACGAGCAGTACTTC.

J is TRBJ1-6 and V is TRBV30; TRBD1 might be the D (6 bases). V shed 2 bases and J shed 4 bases, with 9 bases lying between them. Per germline, CDR1 GTSNPN and CDR2 SVGIG (reference sequence). The CDR3 is made up of 14 amino acids. In DNA, the CDR3 is TGTGCCTGGAGTAGGACAGATTATAATTCACCCCTCCACTTT. The encoded protein is CAWSRTDYNSPLHF.

The chain carries TRBV6-5 and TRBJ2-3; 8 nucleotides agree with TRBD2. The V segment lost 6 bases and the J segment 4 bases; nucleotides outside the gene matches: 12. This CDR3 contains 16 residues. Germline V CDR1 and CDR2: MNHEY, SVGAGI. The CDR3: CASSYDRGGWADTQYF. DNA for the CDR3: TGTGCCAGCAGCTACGACCGGGGGGGCTGGGCAGATACGCAGTATTTT.

The V gene is TRBV6-1, the J gene TRBJ2-1; D is uncertain. This CDR3 region has 11 residues. CDR1 and CDR2 from the germline V gene are MNHNS and SASEGT. V was pared by 3 bases and J by 6 bases, with 3 bases between. CDR3 residues: CASSDLNEQFF. The CDR3, as DNA: TGTGCCAGCAGTGATCTCAATGAGCAGTTCTTC.

The gene calls are TRBV3-1 and TRBJ1-4, with D maybe TRBD1 (5 bases). V shed 6 bases and J shed 13 bases, with 18 bases lying between them. The CDR3 runs 13 residues. Germline CDR1 is LGHDT and CDR2 is YNNKEL (reference sequence). The CDR3 nucleotides read TGTGCCAGCAGGACTCGGGGGGTTGGAGTACTGTTTTTT. This translates into CASRTRGVGVLFF. The variable domain in full, with the rest retrieved from reference TRBV3-1 and TRBJ1-4, is DTAVSQTPKYLVTQMGNDKSIKCEQNLGHDTMYWYKQDSKKFLKIMFSYNNKELIINETVPNRFSPKSPDKAHLNLHINSLELGDSAVYFCASRTRGVGVLFFGSGTQLSVL.

A few counts support this clonotype. The chain carries TRBV6-2 or TRBV6-3 and TRBJ2-4; 7 bases match TRBD1. V lost 6 bases to trimming and J lost 0 bases; unmatched junction nucleotides: 8. Germline-derived CDR1 and CDR2 are MNHEY and SVGEGT. The CDR3 runs 16 residues. For the CDR3, the DNA is TGTGCCAGCAGCGAGACAGGGAACCTAGCCAAAAACATTCAGTACTTC. Translating gives CASSETGNLAKNIQYF.

In this sample, this clonotype turned up many times. The genes are TRBV7-2 and TRBJ2-1; 7 positions agree with TRBD2. The CDR3 contains 15 residues. Germline CDR1 reads SGHTA; CDR2 reads FQGNSA. V trimming: 5 bases; J trimming: 0 bases; junction bases outside the gene matches: 4. The CDR3 DNA follows: TGTGCCAGCAGCGTTCTAGCGGCCTCCTACAATGAGCAGTTCTTC. Its protein is CASSVLAASYNEQFF. The variable domain in full, with the rest retrieved from reference TRBV7-2 and TRBJ2-1, is GAGVSQSPSNKVTEKGKDVELRCDPISGHTALYWYRQSLGQGLEFLIYFQGNSAPDKSGLPSDRFSAERTGGSVSTLTIQRTQQEDSAVYLCASSVLAASYNEQFFGPGTRLTVL.

The chain combines TRBV19 with TRBJ2-1; D gene uncertain. This CDR3 is 14 amino acids long. V was trimmed by 5 bases and J by 3 bases, leaving 11 bases between them. Germline CDR1 LNHDA, CDR2 SQIVND (reference sequence). This CDR3 reads CASSPSTGYNEQFF. The CDR3 DNA is TGTGCCAGTAGTCCGTCGACGGGCTACAATGAGCAGTTCTTC. The entire variable domain, with the rest obtained from reference TRBV19 and TRBJ2-1, is as follows: DGGITQSPKYLFRKEGQNVTLSCEQNLNHDAMYWYRQDPGQGLRLIYYSQIVNDFQKGDIAEGYSVSREKKESFPLTVTSAQKNPTAFYLCASSPSTGYNEQFFGPGTRLTVL.

Points on this clonotype: A much more abundant neighbour one base away suggests this may be a read error. No conserved phenylalanine or tryptophan ends this CDR3, so it is likely a read error. The DNA for the CDR3 is TGTGCCAGCAGCTTATCCCAGAGGGGCCTCAGAGAGACCCAGTACTCC. Translated: CASSLSQRGLRETQYS. The V call is TRBV7-8, the J call TRBJ2-5; tentatively, D is TRBD1 or TRBD2 (5 bases each). Germline V gives CDR1 SGHVS, CDR2 FQNEAQ. This CDR3 spans 16 amino acids. Trimming took 2 bases from V and 4 from J, leaving 17 bases between them.

The rearrangement joins TRBV2 to TRBJ1-4; 10 bases agree with TRBD1. The V segment lost 10 bases and the J segment 5 bases; nucleotides outside the gene matches: 7. Germline-derived CDR1 and CDR2 are SNHLY and FYNNEI. This CDR3 is built from 14 residues. The chain's CDR3 is CANSWGQGNEKLFF. In DNA form, the CDR3 reads TGTGCCAACTCTTGGGGACAGGGGAATGAAAAACTGTTTTTT.

J is TRBJ2-7 and V is TRBV19; unclear D gene. Trimming took off 3 bases at V and 1 base at J, with 25 bases between the two ends. The CDR3 covers 19 residues. Per the germline V gene, CDR1 is LNHDA and CDR2 is SQIVND (reference sequence). The CDR3 protein is CASSILGPPLPGKSYEQYF. The CDR3 DNA reads as TGTGCCAGTAGTATTCTAGGCCCTCCTCTTCCAGGCAAGTCCTACGAGCAGTACTTC.

The chain couples TRBV2 to TRBJ1-1, with D possibly matching TRBD1 (6 bases). V was cut by 10 bases and J by 1 base, with 16 bases left in between. This CDR3 comprises 14 residues. Germline CDR1 is SNHLY and CDR2 is FYNNEI. The CDR3 nucleotides are TGTGCCACCCAATTGGGGGGACAGAACACTGAAGCTTTCTTT. Protein: CATQLGGQNTEAFF.

This clonotype is a singleton in its sample. The gene calls are TRBV5-6 and TRBJ1-5, with TRBD1 as a possible D gene (5 bases). There are 14 residues in the CDR3. Germline V gives CDR1 SGHDT, CDR2 YYEEEE. Deletions cut 5 bases from V and 2 bases from J, with 11 bases between. The CDR3 is CASSFWGGNQPQHF. The CDR3 DNA is TGTGCCAGCAGTTTCTGGGGGGGCAATCAGCCCCAGCATTTT.

The chain employs TRBV19 and TRBJ1-5; the match to TRBD1 covers 7 bases. The CDR3 spans 14 residues. V was clipped by 4 bases and J by 6 bases; unmatched bases: 6. The germline CDR1 and CDR2 sequences are LNHDA and SQIVND (reference sequence). CDR3 in amino acids: CASSTRQGGQPQHF. The CDR3 bases are TGTGCCAGTAGTACCCGACAGGGCGGTCAGCCCCAGCATTTT.

The genes are TRBV28 and TRBJ1-1; the D gene is possibly TRBD1 (5 bases). V was pared by 3 bases and J by 0 bases, with 20 bases between. Per germline, CDR1 MDHEN and CDR2 SYDVKM. CDR3 length: 18 amino acids. The DNA for the CDR3 is TGTGCCAGCAGTTTCTTCAGGGAGCGGGGGGTTGTGAACACTGAAGCTTTCTTT. It encodes CASSFFRERGVVNTEAFF.

This chain uses TRBV28 with TRBJ2-6; D might be TRBD1 or TRBD2, each matching 6 bases. V lost 6 bases to trimming and J lost 1 base, with 13 bases between them. Germline lookup yields CDR1 MDHEN and CDR2 SYDVKM. The CDR3 length is 16 residues. The CDR3, as DNA: TGTGCCAGCAGCCCCGGGGGCGTATCTGGGGCCAACGTCCTGACTTTC. Its translation is CASSPGGVSGANVLTF.

The table lists this clonotype with a few counts. The chain joins TRBV27 to TRBJ1-1; 7 positions agree with TRBD1. Germline V CDR1 and CDR2: MNHEY, SMNVEV (reference sequence). Unmatched junction bases numbered 5, after V lost 4 bases and J lost 0 bases. The CDR3 sequence is 15 residues long. CDR3 sequence (DNA): TGTGCCAGCAGTTCGAGACAGGGCATGAACACTGAAGCTTTCTTT. It translates to CASSSRQGMNTEAFF.

This clonotype was counted many times. The rearrangement links TRBV2 to TRBJ1-2; tentative D call: TRBD1 (5 bases). V was cut by 9 bases and J by 1 base, with 12 bases left in between. The CDR3 is 13 amino acids. CDR1 is SNHLY and CDR2 is FYNNEI in the germline V gene. CDR3 bases: TGTGCCAGGAGGGACGGACTTAACTATGGCTACACCTTC. It translates to CARRDGLNYGYTF.

The chain links TRBV5-1 to TRBJ2-1, with 9 bases lining up with TRBD1. This CDR3 spans 15 amino acids. V lost 4 bases and J lost 4; bases outside the gene matches: 6. Germline lookup yields CDR1 SGHRS and CDR2 YFSETQ. CDR3 amino acids: CASSTGQGLYNEQFF. The CDR3, as DNA: TGCGCCAGCAGCACCGGACAGGGGCTATACAATGAGCAGTTCTTC. Based on the CDR3 plus reference TRBV5-1 and TRBJ2-1, the full variable domain is KAGVTQTPRYLIKTRGQQVTLSCSPISGHRSVSWYQQTPGQGLQFLFEYFSETQRNKGNFPGRFSGRQFSNSRSEMNVSTLELGDSALYLCASSTGQGLYNEQFFGPGTRLTVL.

CDR3 loop: CASSQDDRLNQPQHF. The CDR3 bases are TGCGCCAGCAGCCAAGATGACAGGCTGAATCAGCCCCAGCATTTT. The genes are TRBV4-1 and TRBJ1-5; tentative D call: TRBD1 (6 bases). The CDR3 length is 15 residues. Trimming removed 0 bases at V and 4 bases at J, with 10 bases between. Germline values: CDR1 MGHRA, CDR2 YSYEKL.

The chain carries TRBV20-1 and TRBJ2-7; 11 positions agree with TRBD2. The junction had 6 bases not matched to a gene; V was cut back by 0 bases and J by 5 bases. The CDR3 has 15 amino acids. CDR1 DFQATT and CDR2 SNEGSKA come from the germline V gene (reference sequence). CDR3 loop: CSARENSGGADEQYF. CDR3 sequence (DNA): TGCAGTGCTAGAGAGAATAGCGGGGGGGCCGACGAGCAGTACTTC.

In its sample, this clonotype was seen a few times. The chain has TRBV20-1 and TRBJ2-1, with 14 bases fitting TRBD2. This CDR3 has 15 residues. J lost 8 bases, V lost 0 bases, and 3 bases had no gene match. Per germline, CDR1 DFQATT and CDR2 SNEGSKA (reference sequence). CDR3 sequence (DNA): TGCAGTGCTAGAGAGACTAGCGGGAGGGCGCATGAGCAGTTCTTC. It yields the protein CSARETSGRAHEQFF.

V usage is TRBV4-3 and J usage is TRBJ2-3, with D maybe TRBD2 (5 bases). This CDR3 comprises 14 residues. Trimming pared 1 base from V and 7 bases from J, leaving 12 bases between. Germline V gene lookup returns CDR1 LGHNA and CDR2 YSLEER. The DNA for the CDR3 is TGCGCCAGCAGCCAAGGGACTGGGCGGTATACGCAGTATTTT. It yields the protein CASSQGTGRYTQYF.

This clonotype turned up a few times. The V call is TRBV7-2, the J call TRBJ2-7; D is uncertain. Germline-derived CDR1 and CDR2 are SGHTA and FQGNSA. V was cut by 6 bases and J by 5 bases, with 11 bases left in between. The CDR3 length is 12 residues. CDR3 sequence: CASSWDYDEQYF. In DNA, the CDR3 is TGTGCCAGCAGTTGGGATTACGACGAGCAGTACTTC.

This sequence joins TRBV15 and TRBJ1-2; tentatively, D is TRBD1 (5 bases). This CDR3 region has 15 residues. Between the trimmed V and J ends, which lost 0 bases and 4 bases, there was a span of 12 bases. Germline V gene sequence: CDR1 LNHNV, CDR2 YYDKDF (reference sequence). The CDR3 protein is CATSRDLGGSYGYTF. Written as DNA, the CDR3 is TGTGCCACCAGCAGAGACCTTGGGGGGAGCTATGGCTACACCTTC.

There are a few counts of this clonotype. The genes are TRBV10-3 and TRBJ2-7; 8 bases match TRBD2. Germline V lookup: CDR1 ENHRY, CDR2 SYGVKD. This CDR3 has 13 amino acids. V was clipped by 6 bases and J by 5 bases; unmatched bases: 6. The CDR3 nucleotides are TGTGCCATCAGGTCCGGGACTAGAAACGAGCAGTACTTC. Translation: CAIRSGTRNEQYF.